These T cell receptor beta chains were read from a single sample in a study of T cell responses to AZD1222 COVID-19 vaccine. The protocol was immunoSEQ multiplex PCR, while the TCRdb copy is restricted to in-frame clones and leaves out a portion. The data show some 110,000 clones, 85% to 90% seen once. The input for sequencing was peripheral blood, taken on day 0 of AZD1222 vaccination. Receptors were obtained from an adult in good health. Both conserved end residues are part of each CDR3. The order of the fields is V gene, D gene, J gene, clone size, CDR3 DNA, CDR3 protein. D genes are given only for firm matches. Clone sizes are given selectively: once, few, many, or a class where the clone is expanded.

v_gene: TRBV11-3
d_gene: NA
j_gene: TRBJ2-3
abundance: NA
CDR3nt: TGTGCCAGCAGCCTGGGCGTAGACACAGATACGCAGTATTTT
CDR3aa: CASSLGVDTDTQYF

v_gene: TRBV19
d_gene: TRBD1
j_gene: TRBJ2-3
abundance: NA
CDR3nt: TGTGCCAGTAGACATGACAGGGGGGGGACAGATACGCAGTATTTT
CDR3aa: CASRHDRGGTDTQYF

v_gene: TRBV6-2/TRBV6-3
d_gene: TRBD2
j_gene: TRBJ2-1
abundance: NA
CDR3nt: TGTGCCAGCAGTCGTCGGGGACTAGCGGGAGTCTACAATGAGCAGTTCTTC
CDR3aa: CASSRRGLAGVYNEQFF

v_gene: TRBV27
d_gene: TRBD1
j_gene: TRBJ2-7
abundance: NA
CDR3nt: TGTGCCAGCAGTGTAGCCGGGACAGGGTCCTACGAGCAGTACTTC
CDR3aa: CASSVAGTGSYEQYF

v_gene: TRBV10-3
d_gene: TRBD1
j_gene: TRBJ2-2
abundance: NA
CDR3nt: TGTGCCTCCAACCAGGACAGGGGCTTGGCCGGGGAGCTGTTTTTT
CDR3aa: CASNQDRGLAGELFF

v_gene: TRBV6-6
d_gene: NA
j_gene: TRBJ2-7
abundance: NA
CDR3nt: TGTGCCAGCAGTTCCCGACCGCGGGACGGTTACTACGAGCAGTACTTC
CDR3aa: CASSSRPRDGYYEQYF

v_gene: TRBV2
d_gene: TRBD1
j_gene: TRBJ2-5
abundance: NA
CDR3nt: TGTGCCAGCATCCGGGACAGAAACCAAGAGACCCAGTACTTC
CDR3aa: CASIRDRNQETQYF

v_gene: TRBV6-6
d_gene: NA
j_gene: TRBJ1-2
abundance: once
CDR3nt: TGTGCCAGCAGTATGCCGGACAATGGCTACACCTTC
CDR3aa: CASSMPDNGYTF

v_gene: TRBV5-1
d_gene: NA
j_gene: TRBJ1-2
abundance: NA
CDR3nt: TGCGCCAGCAGCTTTTCACTGGAGGGACCCAACTATGGCTACACCTTC
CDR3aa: CASSFSLEGPNYGYTF

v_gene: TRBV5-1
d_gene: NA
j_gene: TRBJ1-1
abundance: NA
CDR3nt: TGCGCCAGCTCAAACGGTTTGAACACTGAAGCTTTCTTT
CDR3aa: CASSNGLNTEAFF

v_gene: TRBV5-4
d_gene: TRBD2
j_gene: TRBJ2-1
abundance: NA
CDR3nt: TGTGCCAGCAGCTTGGAGGGACTAGCGGGAGGGCCACCGTTCTTC
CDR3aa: CASSLEGLAGGPPFF

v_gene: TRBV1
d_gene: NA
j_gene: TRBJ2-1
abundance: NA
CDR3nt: TGCACCAGCAGCCTCAGCGGGAGGGCCGTCAATGAGCAGTTCTTC
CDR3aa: CTSSLSGRAVNEQFF

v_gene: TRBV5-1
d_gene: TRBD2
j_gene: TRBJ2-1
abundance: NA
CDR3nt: TGCGCCAGCAGCTTGGCCGTTAGCGGGAGTGTGAATGAGCAGTTCTTC
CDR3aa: CASSLAVSGSVNEQFF

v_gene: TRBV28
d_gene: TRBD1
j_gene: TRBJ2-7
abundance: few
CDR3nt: TGTGCCAGCAGTCACAGGGGGGTCCGCGAGCAGTACTTC
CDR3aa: CASSHRGVREQYF

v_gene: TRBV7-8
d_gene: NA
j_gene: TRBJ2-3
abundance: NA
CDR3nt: TGTGCCAGCAGCGCCTGGAGTGAGGATACGCAGTATTTT
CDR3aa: CASSAWSEDTQYF

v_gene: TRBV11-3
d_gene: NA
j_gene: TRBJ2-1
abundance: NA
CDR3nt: TGTGCCAGCAGCTTTGGGGCAGGGAATTACAATGAGCAGTTCTTC
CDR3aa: CASSFGAGNYNEQFF

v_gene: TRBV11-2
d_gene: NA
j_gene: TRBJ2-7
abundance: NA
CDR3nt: TGTGCCAGCAGCCCCCTAAGGCGCCGGGGATCCTACGAGCAGTACTTC
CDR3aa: CASSPLRRRGSYEQYF

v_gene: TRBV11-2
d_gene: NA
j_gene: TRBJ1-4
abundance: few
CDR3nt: TGTGCCAGCAGCTTAGAAAGGGGCAGGAGGGGAGAAAAACTGTTTTTT
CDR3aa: CASSLERGRRGEKLFF

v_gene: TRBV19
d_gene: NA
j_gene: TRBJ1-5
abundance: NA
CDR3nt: TGTGCCAGTAGTATATGGGGGGATCAGCCCCAGCATTTT
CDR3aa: CASSIWGDQPQHF

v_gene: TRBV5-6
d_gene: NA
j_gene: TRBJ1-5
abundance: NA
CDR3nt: TGTGCCAGCAGCTTCGGAGGAGGGAACAATCAGCCCCAGCATTTT
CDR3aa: CASSFGGGNNQPQHF

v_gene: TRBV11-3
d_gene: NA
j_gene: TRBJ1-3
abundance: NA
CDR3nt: TGTGCCAGCAGCTTGAGCTCTGGAAACACCATATATTTT
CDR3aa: CASSLSSGNTIYF

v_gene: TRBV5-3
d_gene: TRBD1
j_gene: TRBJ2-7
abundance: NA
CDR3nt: TGTGCCAGAAGCAAAGGGACAGGGGGCTCGTACGAGCAGTACTTC
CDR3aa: CARSKGTGGSYEQYF

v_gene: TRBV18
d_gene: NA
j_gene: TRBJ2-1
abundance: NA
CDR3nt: TGTGCCAGCTCACCTCTCGCCGGGACATCTTGGGGGGAGCAGTTCTTC
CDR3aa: CASSPLAGTSWGEQFF

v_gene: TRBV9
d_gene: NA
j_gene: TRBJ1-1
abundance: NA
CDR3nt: TGTGCCAGCAGTTCCCAGGGAGTTCTTCGGGAAGCTTTCTTT
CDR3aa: CASSSQGVLREAFF

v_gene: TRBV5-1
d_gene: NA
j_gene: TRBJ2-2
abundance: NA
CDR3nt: TGCGCCAGCAGCTTGGCTGTGAACACCGGGGAGCTGTTTTTT
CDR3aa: CASSLAVNTGELFF

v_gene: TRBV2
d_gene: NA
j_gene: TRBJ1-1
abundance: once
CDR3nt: TGTGCCAGCAGGAAGGAAGTGGGCACTGAAGCTTTCTTT
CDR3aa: CASRKEVGTEAFF

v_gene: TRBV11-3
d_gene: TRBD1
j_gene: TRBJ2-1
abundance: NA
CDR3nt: TGTGCCAGCAGCTTAGGACAGGGTACTGGGTTCTACAATGAGCAGTTCTTC
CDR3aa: CASSLGQGTGFYNEQFF

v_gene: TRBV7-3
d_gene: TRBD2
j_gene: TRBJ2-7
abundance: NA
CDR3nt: TGTGCCAGCAGCTCCGGACTAGCGGGGAACTACGAGCAGTACTTC
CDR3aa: CASSSGLAGNYEQYF

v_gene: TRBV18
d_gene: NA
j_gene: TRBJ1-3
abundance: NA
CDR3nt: TGTGCCAGCTCACCAGCTTCCACCATGGCCACCATATATTTT
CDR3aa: CASSPASTMATIYF

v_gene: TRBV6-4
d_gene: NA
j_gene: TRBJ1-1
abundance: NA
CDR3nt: TGTGCCAGCAGTGGACAGGAAGGGACTGAAGCTTTCTTT
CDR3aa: CASSGQEGTEAFF

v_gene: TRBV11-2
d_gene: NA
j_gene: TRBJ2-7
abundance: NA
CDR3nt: TGTGCCAGCAGCTTAGGCTCCTCCTACGAGCAGTACTTC
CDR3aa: CASSLGSSYEQYF

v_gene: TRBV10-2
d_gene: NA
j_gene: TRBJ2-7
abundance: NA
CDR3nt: TGCGCCAGCAGTGGGACAACCTACGAGCAGTACTTC
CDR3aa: CASSGTTYEQYF

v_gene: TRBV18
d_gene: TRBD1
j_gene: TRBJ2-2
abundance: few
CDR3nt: TGTGCCAGCTCACCCCCGGGACAGGGGAACACCGGGGAGCTGTTTTTT
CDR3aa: CASSPPGQGNTGELFF

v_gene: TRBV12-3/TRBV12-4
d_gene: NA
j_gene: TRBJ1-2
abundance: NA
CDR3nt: TGTGCCAGCAGAGCGGGAGTTAACTATGGCTACACCTTC
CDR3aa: CASRAGVNYGYTF

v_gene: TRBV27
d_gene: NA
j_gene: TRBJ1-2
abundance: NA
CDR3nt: TGTGCCAGCAGTCGCCAGGGTGGATTGGATGGCTACACCTTC
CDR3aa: CASSRQGGLDGYTF

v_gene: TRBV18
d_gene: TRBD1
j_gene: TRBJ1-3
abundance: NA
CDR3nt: TGTGCCAGCTCGCCGCGGATCCAGACAGGGACTGGATCTGGAAACACCATATATTTT
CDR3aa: CASSPRIQTGTGSGNTIYF

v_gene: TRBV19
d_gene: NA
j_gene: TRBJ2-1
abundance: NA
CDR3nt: TGTGCCAGTAGTATAGGGGGACTTTACAATGAGCAGTTCTTC
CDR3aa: CASSIGGLYNEQFF

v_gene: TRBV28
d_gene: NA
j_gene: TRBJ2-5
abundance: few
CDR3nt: TGTGCCAGCAGTTTAGAGTACCCCAAAACCCAGTACTTC
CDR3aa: CASSLEYPKTQYF

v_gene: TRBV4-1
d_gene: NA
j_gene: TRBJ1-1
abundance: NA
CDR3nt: TGCGCCAGCAGCCACTCCACTTTGAACACTGAAGCTTTCTTT
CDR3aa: CASSHSTLNTEAFF

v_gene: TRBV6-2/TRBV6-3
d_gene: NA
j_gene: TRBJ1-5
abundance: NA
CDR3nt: NA
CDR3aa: CASSFGPGNQPQHF

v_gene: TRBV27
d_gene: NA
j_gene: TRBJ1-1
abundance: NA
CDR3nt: TGTGCCAGCAGTTTAAGTAGGGTGTATTCTGAAGCTTTCTTT
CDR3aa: CASSLSRVYSEAFF

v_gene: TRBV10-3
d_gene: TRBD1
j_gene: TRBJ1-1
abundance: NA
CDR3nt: TGTGCCATCGGACAGGGGAACACTGAAGCTTTCTTT
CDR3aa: CAIGQGNTEAFF

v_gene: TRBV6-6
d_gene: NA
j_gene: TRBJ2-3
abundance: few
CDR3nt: TGTGCTTGCGGCGGGGCTAGCACAGATACGCAGTATTTT
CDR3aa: CACGGASTDTQYF

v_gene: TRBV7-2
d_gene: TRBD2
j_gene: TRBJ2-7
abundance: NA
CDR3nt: TGTGCCAGCAGCTTAGTGAGCGGGAAGTACGAGCAGTACTTC
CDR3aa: CASSLVSGKYEQYF

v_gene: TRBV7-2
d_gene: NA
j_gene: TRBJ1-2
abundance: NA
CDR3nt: TGTGCCAGCAGCTTAGGAATGGGCGGGTTTGGCTACACCTTC
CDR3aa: CASSLGMGGFGYTF

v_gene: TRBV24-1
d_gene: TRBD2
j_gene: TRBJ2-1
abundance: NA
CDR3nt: TGTGCCACCTCTAGCGGGTTCCCCTACAATGAGCAGTTCTTC
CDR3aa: CATSSGFPYNEQFF

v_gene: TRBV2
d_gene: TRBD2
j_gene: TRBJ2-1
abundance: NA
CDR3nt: TGTGCCAGCAGTGAAAGCGGGGCCTCCCCGTTCTTC
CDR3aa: CASSESGASPFF

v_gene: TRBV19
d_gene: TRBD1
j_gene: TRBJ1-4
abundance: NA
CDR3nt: TGTGCCAGTAGTCGGGACAGCGAAAAACTGTTTTTT
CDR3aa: CASSRDSEKLFF

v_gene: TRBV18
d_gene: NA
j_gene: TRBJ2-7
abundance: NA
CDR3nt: TGTGCCAGCTCGTCCGGGGCAGGGTACGAGCAGTACTTC
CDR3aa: CASSSGAGYEQYF

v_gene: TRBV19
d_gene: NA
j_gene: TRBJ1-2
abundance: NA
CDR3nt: TGTGCCAGTAGTATTGTCGACACCACTAGCCGCTACACCTTC
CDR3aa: CASSIVDTTSRYTF

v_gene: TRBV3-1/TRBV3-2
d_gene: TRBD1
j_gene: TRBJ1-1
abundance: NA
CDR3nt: TGTGCCAGCAGTCTGACAGGGACGAACACTGAAGCTTTCTTT
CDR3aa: CASSLTGTNTEAFF

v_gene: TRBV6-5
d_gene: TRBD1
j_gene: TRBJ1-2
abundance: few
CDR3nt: TGTGCCAGCAGTTACTCGGGACAGGGAGGCTATGGCTACACCTTC
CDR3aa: CASSYSGQGGYGYTF

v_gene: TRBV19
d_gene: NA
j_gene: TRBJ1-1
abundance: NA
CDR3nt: TGTGCCAGTAGTATCTCCCTAGGGGTTTACTCTGAAGCTTTCTTT
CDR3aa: CASSISLGVYSEAFF

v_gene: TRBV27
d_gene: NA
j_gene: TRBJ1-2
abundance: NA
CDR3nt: TGTGCCAGCAGTTTAAAGGGGAGTCACGGCTACACCTTC
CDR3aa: CASSLKGSHGYTF

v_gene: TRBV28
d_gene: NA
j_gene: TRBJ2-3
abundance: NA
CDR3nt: TGTGCCAGCAGTTTATATCCTCTATCTAGCACAGATACGCAGTATTTT
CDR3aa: CASSLYPLSSTDTQYF

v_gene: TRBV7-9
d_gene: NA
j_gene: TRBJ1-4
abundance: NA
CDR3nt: TGTGCCAGCAGCTTAGCGTTGCTAGGGGCCGGAACTAATGAAAAACTGTTTTTT
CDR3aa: CASSLALLGAGTNEKLFF

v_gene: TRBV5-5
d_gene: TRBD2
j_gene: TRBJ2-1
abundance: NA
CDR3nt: TGTGCCAGCAGGGGGGGACTAGTCTCCTACAATGAGCAGTTCTTC
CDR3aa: CASRGGLVSYNEQFF